These 20 T cell receptor beta chains were all obtained from the same sample, sequenced in a study of cytomegalovirus exposure and HLA in healthy donors. PCR was performed using 60 Vbeta and 13 Jbeta primers. Here immunoSEQ multiplex PCR was the method, and the copy in TCRdb shows in-frame clones only, minus some. The table lists some 180,000 clones, more than 75% of them singletons. Material for sequencing was PBMCs. All receptors derive from a man aged 25 to 40 in good health and CMV-seropositive.

The chain is built from TRBV6-5 and TRBJ1-1, with 12 bases aligning to TRBD1. J lost 0 bases, V lost 5 bases, and 1 base had no gene match. The germline gives CDR1 MNHEY, CDR2 SVGAGI. The CDR3 extends over 15 amino acids. The CDR3 here is CASSRDRGLNTEAFF. The DNA of the CDR3 is TGTGCCAGCAGTAGGGACAGGGGGCTGAACACTGAAGCTTTCTTT.

This chain uses TRBV7-8 with TRBJ2-7, with 8 bases identical to TRBD1. Unmatched junction bases numbered 3, after V lost 4 bases and J lost 4 bases. The CDR3 runs 13 residues. Germline V lookup: CDR1 SGHVS, CDR2 FQNEAQ. The CDR3 DNA is TGTGCCAGCAGCTCGCAGGGGGCGTACGAGCAGTACGTC. Protein sequence: CASSSQGAYEQYV.

CDR3 bases: TGTGCCAGCTCACCACGGACAGGGGAAGAGACCCAGTACTTC. It translates to CASSPRTGEETQYF. The rearrangement joins TRBV18 to TRBJ2-5; TRBD1 agrees at 9 bases. Germline V gene sequence: CDR1 KGHSH, CDR2 LQKENI. V gave up 1 base and J gave up 3 bases; unmatched junction bases: 0. The CDR3 totals 14 residues.

V usage is TRBV6-1 and J usage is TRBJ1-2; 12 nucleotides line up with TRBD1. This CDR3 spans 15 amino acids. Trimming took 3 bases from V and 4 from J; bases not matched to a gene: 3. CDR1 MNHNS and CDR2 SASEGT come from the germline V gene. CDR3 in DNA: TGTGCCAGCAGTGAGGGACAGGGGGCGAGCTATGGCTACACCTTC. Translation: CASSEGQGASYGYTF.

The rearrangement uses TRBV7-2 and TRBJ1-1, with TRBD1 matching over 7 bases. Unmatched junction bases numbered 7, after V lost 5 bases and J lost 1 base. This CDR3 is built from 15 residues. CDR1 is SGHTA and CDR2 is FQGNSA in the germline V gene. CDR3 nucleotide sequence: TGTGCCAGCAGCCCGGGACAGCCAAGGAACACTGAAGCTTTCTTT. It codes for CASSPGQPRNTEAFF.

The genes are TRBV27 and TRBJ1-1, with D maybe TRBD1 (6 bases). Trimming removed 5 bases at V and 11 bases at J, with 21 bases between. Germline CDR1 is MNHEY and CDR2 is SMNVEV (reference sequence). This CDR3 has 14 amino acids. CDR3 in amino acids: CASSLTGAGERAFF. CDR3 DNA: TGTGCCAGCAGTCTAACCGGGGCAGGGGAAAGGGCTTTCTTT.

V is TRBV29-1 and J is TRBJ1-5, with TRBD1 identical over 8 bases. Germline V gene lookup returns CDR1 SQVTM and CDR2 ANQGSEA. Trimming cost V 4 bases and J 1 base; bases outside gene matches: 9. This CDR3 spans 16 amino acids. The CDR3 is CSVGGAGTGSNQPQHF. The CDR3 nucleotides read TGCAGCGTTGGGGGTGCCGGGACAGGAAGCAATCAGCCCCAGCATTTT.

The CDR3 sequence is CASSDLAGPGTDTQYF. In DNA, the CDR3 is TGTGCCAGCAGCGATCTAGCGGGACCTGGCACAGATACGCAGTATTTT. The V gene is TRBV9, the J gene TRBJ2-3; 9 bases align to TRBD2. Germline V gives CDR1 SGDLS, CDR2 YYNGEE. CDR3 size: 16 residues. J lost 1 base, V lost 3 bases, and 6 bases had no gene match.

The V call is TRBV7-3, the J call TRBJ2-2, with D tentatively TRBD1 (5 bases). This CDR3 is 13 amino acids long. Germline loops: CDR1 SGHTA, CDR2 FQGTGA. Trimming cost V 4 bases and J 4 bases, with 7 bases left between them. CDR3 DNA: TGTGCCAGCAGCTCGACAGCCACCGGGGAGCTGTTTTTT. Protein sequence: CASSSTATGELFF.

The CDR3 spells CASSLVDRYQETQYF. The CDR3 bases are TGTGCCAGCAGTTTGGTGGACAGGTACCAAGAGACCCAGTACTTC. The chain has TRBV28 and TRBJ2-5; 7 nucleotides align to TRBD1. Germline trimming cut 3 bases from V and 0 bases from J; bases unmatched to any gene: 4. Germline assignment: CDR1 MDHEN and CDR2 SYDVKM. The CDR3 is made up of 15 amino acids.

The chain links TRBV7-2 to TRBJ1-4; D gene unclear. Germline V gene data show CDR1 as SGHTA and CDR2 as FQGNSA. The CDR3 is 14 residues long. V lost 4 bases and J lost 5, with 11 bases in between. The CDR3 protein is CASSSLRSNEKLFF. As DNA, the CDR3 is TGTGCCAGCAGCTCCCTCAGGTCCAATGAAAAACTGTTTTTT.

V usage is TRBV29-1 and J usage is TRBJ1-3, with D maybe TRBD1 (5 bases). Trimming removed 7 bases at V and 1 base at J, with 11 bases between. This CDR3 region has 13 residues. Per the germline V gene, CDR1 is SQVTM and CDR2 is ANQGSEA. The CDR3 nucleotides are TGCAGCGCCGGGACTTCATCTGGAAACACCATATATTTT. It yields the protein CSAGTSSGNTIYF. Based on the CDR3 plus reference TRBV29-1 and TRBJ1-3, the full variable domain is SAVISQKPSRDICQRGTSLTIQCQVDSQVTMMFWYRQQPGQSLTLIATANQGSEATYESGFVIDKFPISRPNLTFSTLTVSNMSPEDSSIYLCSAGTSSGNTIYFGEGSWLTVV.

The genes are TRBV7-2 and TRBJ1-4; 9 positions match TRBD1. J gave up 8 bases and V 2 bases, and 9 bases lay outside the gene matches. CDR1 and CDR2 (germline): SGHTA, FQGNSA. The CDR3 covers 16 residues. CDR3 sequence (DNA): TGTGCCAGCAGCTTACTACCGGGACAGGGAAACGAAAAACTGTTTTTT. It is translated as CASSLLPGQGNEKLFF.

The chain has TRBV9 and TRBJ2-3, with TRBD1 as a possible D gene (6 bases). Trimming stripped 0 bases from V and 4 bases from J, with 15 bases between. In germline, CDR1 is SGDLS, CDR2 YYNGEE. This CDR3 spans 16 amino acids. The DNA for the CDR3 is TGTGCCAGCAGCGTAGGTCTGTCAGGGGTATCAGATACGCAGTATTTT. Translating it yields CASSVGLSGVSDTQYF. The complete variable domain, with remaining parts taken from reference TRBV9 and TRBJ2-3, reads DSGVTQTPKHLITATGQRVTLRCSPRSGDLSVYWYQQSLDQGLQFLIQYYNGEERAKGNILERFSAQQFPDLHSELNLSSLELGDSALYFCASSVGLSGVSDTQYFGPGTRLTVL.

The J gene is TRBJ1-2, the V gene TRBV20-1, with D uncertain. V lost 3 bases, J lost 8 bases, and 10 bases lay in between. The CDR3 sequence is 11 residues long. CDR1 DFQATT and CDR2 SNEGSKA come from the germline V gene (reference sequence). The CDR3 loop is CSASQWQGYTF. CDR3 bases: TGCAGTGCTAGTCAATGGCAGGGCTACACCTTC.

The chain links TRBV6-1 to TRBJ2-1; no firm D call. Germline loops: CDR1 MNHNS, CDR2 SASEGT. The length of the CDR3 is 14 residues. V lost 3 bases and J lost 0, with 6 bases in between. The CDR3 nucleotides read TGTGCCAGCAGTGAGCTTAGCTCCTACAATGAGCAGTTCTTC. This sequence encodes CASSELSSYNEQFF.

Here the CDR3 DNA reads TGTGCCAGCAGCTACAGGGCCGGCTACGAGCAGTACTTC. Its protein product is CASSYRAGYEQYF. The J gene is TRBJ2-7, the V gene TRBV14; D is perhaps TRBD1 (6 bases). V gave up 5 bases and J gave up 3 bases, with 11 bases separating them. Germline V gene lookup returns CDR1 SGHDN and CDR2 FVKESK. CDR3 length equals 13 residues.

The rearrangement uses TRBV6-4 and TRBJ2-1; 10 positions match TRBD1. This CDR3 spans 15 amino acids. The V segment lost 6 bases and the J segment 6 bases; nucleotides outside the gene matches: 8. Germline CDR1 and CDR2: MRHNA and SNTAGT. This CDR3 is CASSVGQGLRNEQFF. Written as DNA, the CDR3 is TGTGCCAGCAGCGTGGGACAGGGGCTCCGCAATGAGCAGTTCTTC.

V and J are TRBV4-2 and TRBJ1-4; D uncertain. V shed 3 bases and J shed 0 bases, with 11 bases lying between them. Per germline, CDR1 LGHNA and CDR2 YNFKEQ. The CDR3 totals 16 residues. The CDR3 nucleotides read TGTGCCAGCAGCCAGACTACATCTTCAACTAATGAAAAACTGTTTTTT. Translated: CASSQTTSSTNEKLFF.

This chain links TRBV7-9 with TRBJ1-1; TRBD1 matches at 8 bases. CDR1 and CDR2 from the germline V gene are SEHNR and FQNEAQ (reference sequence). V was clipped by 4 bases and J by 11 bases; unmatched bases: 6. The CDR3 is 12 residues long. The CDR3 DNA follows: TGTGCCAGCAGCTCTCCGGACAGGGCGGCTTTCTTT. As protein: CASSSPDRAAFF.